What follows are 21 T cell receptor beta chains derived from one specimen sequenced in a study of cytomegalovirus exposure and HLA in healthy donors. The PCR employed 60 Vbeta primers together with 13 Jbeta primers. Data came from immunoSEQ multiplex PCR; TCRdb stores just in-frame clones and leaves some out. Here the sample spans about 140,000 clones, around 80% being singletons. Specimen: PBMCs. The receptor set was obtained from a man younger than 40 in good health and CMV-seronegative.

The gene calls are TRBV6-4 and TRBJ1-5; no firm D call. Trimming shortened V by 0 bases and J by 0 bases, and 15 bases separated the two germline ends. The CDR3 runs to 18 residues. Germline loops: CDR1 MRHNA, CDR2 SNTAGT. The chain's CDR3 is CASSDSVVGEISNQPQHF. The CDR3 bases are TGTGCCAGCAGTGACTCAGTAGTTGGAGAGATTAGCAATCAGCCCCAGCATTTT.

The chain couples TRBV28 to TRBJ1-3; 7 nucleotides agree with TRBD1. V lost 5 bases, J lost 3 bases, and 7 bases stayed unmatched. This CDR3 has 15 amino acids. Germline CDR1 MDHEN, CDR2 SYDVKM. Here the CDR3 DNA reads TGTGCCAGCAGTCCCCTGACAGGGTATGGAAACACCATATATTTT. Protein: CASSPLTGYGNTIYF.

The CDR3 loop reads CASTLPGSGVHNEQFF. The CDR3 DNA follows: TGTGCCAGCACTCTCCCCGGTAGCGGAGTCCACAATGAGCAGTTCTTC. The genes are TRBV14 and TRBJ2-1, with D possibly matching TRBD2 (6 bases). The V gene lost 7 bases and the J gene lost 5 bases, with 21 bases spanning the gap. The CDR3 is made up of 16 amino acids. Germline V gene data show CDR1 as SGHDN and CDR2 as FVKESK. Supplemented by reference TRBV14 and TRBJ2-1, the full variable domain reads EAGVTQFPSHSVIEKGQTVTLRCDPISGHDNLYWYRRVMGKEIKFLLHFVKESKQDESGMPNNRFLAERTGGTYSTLKVQPAELEDSGVYFCASTLPGSGVHNEQFFGPGTRLTVL.

The J gene is TRBJ2-3, the V gene TRBV27, with D possibly being TRBD2 (6 bases). Germline V gives CDR1 MNHEY, CDR2 SMNVEV (reference sequence). The germline V and J ends were trimmed by 5 bases and 2 bases, with 20 bases remaining between them. The CDR3 has 17 amino acids. DNA of the CDR3: TGTGCCAGCAGTCCCAACCCCGCGGGGTATTACACAGATACGCAGTATTTT. Protein product: CASSPNPAGYYTDTQYF.

V gene TRBV7-9 combines with J gene TRBJ1-3; D perhaps matches TRBD1 (5 bases). The germline V and J ends were trimmed by 6 bases and 0 bases, with 18 bases remaining between them. Germline V gives CDR1 SEHNR, CDR2 FQNEAQ (reference sequence). The CDR3 runs to 17 residues. CDR3 protein: CASRFGARPFSGNTIYF. The CDR3 region has the DNA TGTGCCAGCAGATTTGGGGCTCGGCCGTTCTCTGGAAACACCATATATTTT.

The V gene is TRBV7-9, the J gene TRBJ2-7, with a tentative D call TRBD2 (5 bases). Germline-derived CDR1 and CDR2 are SEHNR and FQNEAQ (reference sequence). V lost 4 bases and J lost 6, with 16 bases in between. The CDR3 covers 14 residues. CDR3 sequence: CASSSQYTGFEQYF. The CDR3 region has the DNA TGTGCCAGCAGCTCCCAATATACGGGGTTCGAGCAGTACTTC. Full variable domain (outside the CDR3, taken from reference TRBV7-9 and TRBJ2-7): DTGVSQNPRHKITKRGQNVTFRCDPISEHNRLYWYRQTLGQGPEFLTYFQNEAQLEKSRLLSDRFSAERPKGSFSTLEIQRTEQGDSAMYLCASSSQYTGFEQYFGPGTRLTVT.

This rearrangement joins TRBV27 to TRBJ2-3; 7 bases map to TRBD2. V lost 5 bases, J lost 4 bases, and 9 bases stayed unmatched. The CDR3 is 15 amino acids. Germline values: CDR1 MNHEY, CDR2 SMNVEV (reference sequence). The CDR3 sequence is CASSPRDYRADTQYF. CDR3 in DNA: TGTGCCAGCAGTCCTCGGGACTATCGGGCAGATACGCAGTATTTT.

This clone showed up just once. The J gene is TRBJ2-1, the V gene TRBV7-8; 7 bases align to TRBD1. The germline V gene has CDR1 SGHVS and CDR2 FQNEAQ. Losses at the gene ends were 1 base for V and 3 bases for J; bases not matched to a gene: 3. The CDR3 runs 15 residues. CDR3 protein: CASSLDWDSYNEQFF. In nucleotides, the CDR3 is TGTGCCAGCAGCTTAGACTGGGACAGCTACAATGAGCAGTTCTTC.

V is TRBV7-9 and J is TRBJ2-1; a weak D match, TRBD1 (6 bases). V gave up 3 bases and J gave up 8 bases, with 8 bases separating them. This CDR3 spans 12 amino acids. CDR1 and CDR2 (germline): SEHNR, FQNEAQ (reference sequence). CDR3 in DNA: TGTGCCAGCAGCTTGACAGGATATGAGCAGTTCTTC. Translation gives CASSLTGYEQFF.

This rearrangement joins TRBV30 to TRBJ1-5, with D possibly matching TRBD1 (5 bases). V dropped 0 bases and J dropped 7 bases, with 13 bases sitting between them. Germline V lookup: CDR1 GTSNPN, CDR2 SVGIG (reference sequence). CDR3 length equals 14 residues. The CDR3 protein is CAWSVHLGGQPQHF. In DNA, the CDR3 is TGTGCCTGGAGTGTACATTTGGGGGGACAGCCCCAGCATTTT.

The V gene is TRBV4-1, the J gene TRBJ2-5; D is perhaps TRBD1 (6 bases). The end of the DNA fits TRBJ2-7 better, so the J call may be wrong. CDR1 and CDR2 from the germline V gene are MGHRA and YSYEKL. This CDR3 region has 15 residues. The CDR3 bases are TGCGCCAGCAGCCAAGGGGCAGGGGATCCCTACGAGCAGTACTTC. It translates to CASSQGAGDPYEQYF.

The chain employs TRBV28 and TRBJ2-7; TRBD1 matches 10 bases. V trimming: 6 bases; J trimming: 2 bases; junction bases outside the gene matches: 7. Germline-derived CDR1 and CDR2 are MDHEN and SYDVKM. The CDR3 runs 15 residues. The CDR3 here is CASRTAGTGAYEQYF. CDR3 coding DNA: TGTGCCAGCAGGACGGCCGGGACAGGGGCCTACGAGCAGTACTTC.

The chain couples TRBV6-5 to TRBJ1-1; perhaps TRBD1 as D (6 bases). The V gene's germline CDR1 is MNHEY and CDR2 SVGAGI. V lost 6 bases to trimming and J lost 2 bases, with 13 bases between them. This CDR3 is built from 14 residues. As DNA, the CDR3 is TGTGCCAGCAGCCTCATGACAGGAAACACTGAAGCTTTCTTT. It yields the protein CASSLMTGNTEAFF.

This clone turned up a few times. The chain employs TRBV5-5 and TRBJ2-5; the D is unclear. The ends were cut back, 0 bases at V and 2 bases at J, with 5 bases in the middle. CDR3 size: 13 residues. From germline, CDR1 is SGHKS and CDR2 YYEKEE (reference sequence). The CDR3, as DNA: TGTGCCAGCAGCTTGGACACACAAGAGACCCAGTACTTC. Its protein is CASSLDTQETQYF. Complete variable domain (other parts from reference TRBV5-5 and TRBJ2-5): DAGVTQSPTHLIKTRGQQVTLRCSPISGHKSVSWYQQVLGQGPQFIFQYYEKEERGRGNFPDRFSARQFPNYSSELNVNALLLGDSALYLCASSLDTQETQYFGPGTRLLVL.

This rearrangement joins TRBV10-3 to TRBJ1-1, with D unclear. This CDR3 spans 13 amino acids. With 6 bases removed from V and 1 base from J, the gap between germline ends came to 9 bases. From germline, CDR1 is ENHRY and CDR2 SYGVKD. CDR3 nucleotide sequence: TGTGCCATCAGGACTGGTGCGAACACTGAAGCTTTCTTT. Protein product: CAIRTGANTEAFF.

The chain carries TRBV7-2 and TRBJ2-1; 8 positions agree with TRBD2. The CDR3 consists of 17 residues. Per germline, CDR1 SGHTA and CDR2 FQGNSA. Losses at the gene ends were 4 bases for V and 0 bases for J; bases not matched to a gene: 8. The CDR3: CASSSGGGSFSYNEQFF. The CDR3 DNA follows: TGTGCCAGCAGCTCCGGGGGGGGGTCCTTCTCCTACAATGAGCAGTTCTTC.

This clone was found a few times. V and J are TRBV10-3 and TRBJ1-5; weak D call: TRBD1 (5 bases). V was cut by 0 bases and J by 12 bases, with 15 bases left in between. CDR1 and CDR2 from the germline V gene are ENHRY and SYGVKD. CDR3 length: 14 amino acids. CDR3 coding DNA: TGTGCCATCAGTGAGTCGGGGGGTACCCGACACCAGCATTTT. The encoded protein is CAISESGGTRHQHF.

The V call is TRBV27, the J call TRBJ1-3; TRBD1 matches at 7 bases. The CDR3 totals 14 residues. Germline V gene lookup returns CDR1 MNHEY and CDR2 SMNVEV (reference sequence). The trim removed 5 bases at V and 7 bases at J, leaving 8 bases unmatched. The CDR3 DNA reads as TGTGCCAGCAGTCCAAGGGGGCGATTGAACACCATATATTTT. It yields the protein CASSPRGRLNTIYF.

This chain connects TRBV30 to TRBJ2-7, with TRBD1 identical over 7 bases. The V and J ends lost 2 bases and 3 bases, in that order; junction bases with no gene match: 1. Looked up from germline, CDR1 is GTSNPN and CDR2 is SVGIG (reference sequence). This CDR3 is built from 12 residues. The CDR3 spells CAWSRQGYEQYF. The CDR3, as DNA: TGTGCCTGGAGTCGACAGGGCTACGAGCAGTACTTC.

V usage is TRBV19 and J usage is TRBJ1-2; 7 nucleotides align to TRBD1. The V segment lost 1 base and the J segment 4 bases; nucleotides outside the gene matches: 12. The germline V gene encodes CDR1 LNHDA and CDR2 SQIVND (reference sequence). The CDR3 is 17 amino acids. CDR3 protein: CASSIVPPRQGLYGYTF. The CDR3 DNA reads as TGTGCCAGTAGTATAGTCCCCCCTCGACAGGGCCTCTATGGCTACACCTTC.

This clone was observed a few times. The chain couples TRBV7-6 to TRBJ2-7; 8 bases are a match to TRBD1. There are 14 residues in the CDR3. Looked up from germline, CDR1 is SGHVS and CDR2 is FNYEAQ. V shed 1 base, J shed 6 bases, and the junction held 5 bases outside the gene matches. The CDR3 nucleotides are TGTGCCAGCAGCTTAGACCCAGGGGGCGTCGAGCAGTACTTC. Encoded protein: CASSLDPGGVEQYF.